This T cell receptor (beta chain) was identified in a study of cytomegalovirus exposure and HLA in healthy donors. V was shortened by 7 bases and J by 0 bases, with 14 bases between the two germline ends. Per the germline V gene, CDR1 is LGHNA and CDR2 is YSLEER. The length of the CDR3 is 15 residues. In the PCR, 60 Vbeta and 13 Jbeta primers were used. Assay used: immunoSEQ multiplex PCR; TCRdb lists only in-frame clones, some missing. This sample carries 160,000 or so clones, roughly 85% of them seen once, and the ten largest clones take roughly 2.3%. Sequenced: PBMCs. This TCR was recovered from a young woman in good health and CMV-seronegative. The chain uses TRBV4-3 and TRBJ2-3; a weak D match, TRBD1 (6 bases). As DNA, the CDR3 is TGCGCCAGCACGTGGGCAGGGACAAGCACAGATACGCAGTATTTT. Translation: CASTWAGTSTDTQYF.